Described below is a single T cell receptor (beta chain) sequence and its context. Its target is not known. The germline CDR1 and CDR2 sequences are SGHAT and FQDESV (reference sequence). This CDR3 region has 14 residues. Trimming removed 1 base at V and 1 base at J, with 7 bases between. The data are from a study of T cells after yellow fever vaccination. Findings and caveats of the study: When the response was secondary, it was weaker but reached its peak faster, day 5 versus 15. Post-booster reappearance was seen for most primary-vaccination clones (roughly 96% CD4, 88% CD8).

Production of TCR cDNA was by 5'RACE template switching, which also added a universal primer site and UMIs. TCRdb reprocessed the 5' RACE reads with MiXCR, giving one entry per CDR3 protein. This sample has about 260,000 distinct CDR3 sequences, with roughly 4.8% found just once. Material: CD4+ T cells sorted from PBMCs, obtained on the day of the yellow fever booster vaccination. This clonotype was sampled from a man aged 18 to 29 who received the YFV17D yellow fever vaccine. The V and J genes are TRBV11-1 and TRBJ2-5; unclear D gene. The CDR3 loop is CASSLVSPQETQYF. CDR3 bases: TGTGCCAGCAGCTTAGTTAGCCCCCAAGAGACCCAGTACTTC.